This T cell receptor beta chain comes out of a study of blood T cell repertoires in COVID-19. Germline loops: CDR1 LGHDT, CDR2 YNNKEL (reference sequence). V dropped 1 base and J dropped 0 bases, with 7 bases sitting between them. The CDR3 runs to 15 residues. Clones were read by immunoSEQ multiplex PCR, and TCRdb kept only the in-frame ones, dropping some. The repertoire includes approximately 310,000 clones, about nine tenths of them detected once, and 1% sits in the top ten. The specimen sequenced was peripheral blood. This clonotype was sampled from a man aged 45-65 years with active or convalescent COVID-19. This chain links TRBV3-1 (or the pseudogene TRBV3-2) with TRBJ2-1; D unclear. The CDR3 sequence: CASSQGFSSYNEQFF. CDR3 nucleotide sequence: TGTGCCAGCAGCCAAGGTTTTAGCTCCTACAATGAGCAGTTCTTC.